These T cell receptor beta chains were read from a single sample in a study of blood T cell repertoires in COVID-19. TCRdb keeps only in-frame clones here, not all; method: immunoSEQ multiplex PCR. Of hundreds of thousands of clones detected, roughly 91% appear once; the ten largest clones hold about 5%. The sequencing input was peripheral blood. These receptors were collected from a man aged 35 to 55 with acute or convalescent COVID-19. CDR3s include the opening cysteine and the closing phenylalanine or tryptophan. The D gene is left open where the match is weak. Some rows mark clone size as missing; the rest say once, few, many or name a class of expanded clone.

>TRBD1|TRBJ1-5|.|TRBV19
CASSLGTGYGGNQPQHF
TGTGCCAGTAGTCTTGGGACAGGGTACGGGGGCAATCAGCCCCAGCATTTT
>.|TRBJ2-1|.|TRBV6-6
CASSWSFEVHEQFF
TGTGCCAGCAGTTGGTCATTCGAGGTCCATGAGCAGTTCTTC
>.|TRBJ2-1|.|TRBV6-2/TRBV6-3
CASSYAFRGSYNEQFF
TGTGCCAGCAGTTACGCCTTTAGGGGGTCCTACAATGAGCAGTTCTTC
>TRBD1|TRBJ2-7|once|TRBV11-2
CASSPTGGAGSYEQYF
TGTGCCAGCAGCCCGACAGGGGGCGCGGGGTCCTACGAGCAGTACTTC
>.|TRBJ1-1|.|TRBV6-1
CASSEAANTEAFF
TGTGCCAGCAGTGAAGCAGCGAACACTGAAGCTTTCTTT
>TRBD1|TRBJ1-3|once|TRBV6-5
CASGTVSGNTIYF
TGTGCCAGCGGGACAGTCTCTGGAAACACCATATATTTT
>.|TRBJ1-1|.|TRBV9
CASSVGGRGTEAFF
TGTGCCAGCAGCGTAGGAGGGAGAGGGACTGAAGCTTTCTTT
>.|TRBJ1-2|once|TRBV29-1
CSAYRQVEEGYTF
TGCAGCGCATACAGACAGGTTGAAGAAGGCTACACCTTC
>.|TRBJ1-5|.|TRBV2
CASNSNNQPQHF
TGTGCCAGCAACTCCAATAATCAGCCCCAGCATTTT
>TRBD1|TRBJ1-4|once|TRBV6-5
CASRPQGARAEKLFF
TGTGCCAGCAGGCCCCAGGGGGCGCGGGCTGAAAAACTGTTTTTT
>.|TRBJ1-2|.|TRBV7-2
CASSPGNYGYTF
TGTGCCAGCAGCCCCGGGAACTATGGCTACACCTTC
>.|TRBJ1-3|.|TRBV3-1/TRBV3-2
CASSHTPGTRAGNTIYF
TGTGCCAGCAGCCATACCCCAGGGACTCGGGCTGGAAACACCATATATTTT
>.|TRBJ2-1|.|TRBV5-1
CASSLSHNEQFF
TGCGCCAGCAGCTTGAGCCACAATGAGCAGTTCTTC
>TRBD1|TRBJ1-1|.|TRBV6-5
CASRAGTAHEAFF
TGTGCCAGCAGAGCAGGGACAGCCCATGAAGCTTTCTTT
>.|TRBJ2-6|once|TRBV5-1
CASFDSSGANVLTF
TGCGCCAGCTTCGACAGTTCCGGGGCCAACGTCCTGACTTTC
>.|TRBJ1-2|.|TRBV3-1/TRBV3-2
CASSQIEGYGYTF
TGTGCCAGCAGCCAAATCGAGGGCTATGGCTACACCTTC
>.|TRBJ1-6|.|TRBV5-1
CASSLGEVNSPLHF
TGCGCCAGCAGCTTGGGGGAGGTTAATTCACCCCTCCACTTT
>.|TRBJ1-3|.|TRBV25-1
CASSSPTYSGNTIYF
TGTGCCAGCAGTAGCCCGACATACTCTGGAAACACCATATATTTT
>TRBD2|TRBJ2-1|.|TRBV5-4
CASSPPGTRAYNEQFF
TGTGCCAGCAGCCCCCCCGGGACTAGAGCCTACAATGAGCAGTTCTTC
>.|TRBJ2-5|.|TRBV7-6
CASSSDPGRRETQYF
TGTGCCAGCAGCTCAGATCCGGGCCGGAGGGAGACCCAGTACTTC
>.|TRBJ1-5|.|TRBV7-3
CASSLRRDQPQHF
TGTGCCAGCAGCTTAAGGAGAGATCAGCCCCAGCATTTT
>.|TRBJ2-7|.|TRBV4-2
CASSQEQHFEQYF
TGTGCCAGCAGCCAAGAACAGCATTTCGAGCAGTACTTC
>TRBD1|TRBJ1-2|.|TRBV5-6
CASSLTGTGGDGYTF
TGTGCCAGCAGTTTAACCGGGACAGGGGGTGATGGCTACACCTTC
>.|TRBJ2-7|few|TRBV14
CASSQWRDLRSYEQYF
TGTGCCAGCAGCCAATGGCGGGACCTCCGCTCCTACGAGCAGTACTTC
>.|TRBJ1-1|.|TRBV13
CASSPGGRGGEDEAFF
TGTGCCAGCAGCCCAGGAGGGAGGGGTGGGGAAGATGAAGCTTTCTTT
>TRBD1|TRBJ1-2|.|TRBV27
CASSFPGGDYTF
TGTGCCAGCAGTTTTCCAGGGGGAGACTACACCTTC
>TRBD1|TRBJ1-1|.|TRBV5-6
CASSLVLVRGLDTEAFF
TGTGCCAGCAGCTTGGTCCTTGTGAGGGGGCTCGACACTGAAGCTTTCTTT
>TRBD2|TRBJ2-3|once|TRBV3-1/TRBV3-2
CASTKALAGGTDTQYF
TGTGCCAGCACTAAAGCCCTAGCGGGGGGCACAGATACGCAGTATTTT
>.|TRBJ2-4|.|TRBV6-1
CASSDGQLGKNIQYF
TGTGCCAGCAGTGACGGACAGCTAGGAAAAAACATTCAGTACTTC
>.|TRBJ1-1|few|TRBV6-6
CASSPRGLIGGEAFF
TGTGCCAGCAGCCCTCGAGGCCTCATAGGGGGTGAAGCTTTCTTT
>TRBD1|TRBJ1-2|.|TRBV5-6
CASSFPGQSTYGYTF
TGTGCCAGCAGCTTTCCGGGACAGAGCACGTATGGCTACACCTTC
>TRBD2|TRBJ2-2|.|TRBV2
CASTLMTLAGVKNTGELFF
TGTGCCAGCACCCTGATGACACTAGCGGGGGTCAAAAACACCGGGGAGCTGTTTTTT
>.|TRBJ2-4|.|TRBV29-1
CSAQGAKNIQYF
TGCAGCGCCCAGGGAGCCAAAAACATTCAGTACTTC
>.|TRBJ2-2|.|TRBV19
CASSRTGNTGELFF
TGTGCCAGTAGTAGAACAGGGAACACCGGGGAGCTGTTTTTT
>.|TRBJ1-1|.|TRBV15
CATSRDRGGSEAFF
TGCGCCACCAGCAGAGATAGGGGGGGGTCTGAAGCTTTCTTT
>.|TRBJ1-5|.|TRBV6-1
CASSEKGVAIQPQHF
TGTGCCAGCAGTGAAAAAGGAGTTGCGATCCAGCCCCAGCATTTT
>.|TRBJ2-2|.|TRBV24-1
CATSSANTGELFF
TGTGCCACCAGCTCAGCGAACACCGGGGAGCTGTTTTTT
>.|TRBJ1-6|.|TRBV5-1
CASSPSGSNSPLHF
TGCGCCAGCAGCCCTTCGGGAAGCAATTCACCCCTCCACTTT